This TCR beta chain was obtained from a study of blood T cell repertoires in COVID-19. CDR1 is LNHDA, CDR2 SQIVND, per germline (reference sequence). J lost 6 bases, V lost 5 bases, and 10 bases had no gene match. The CDR3 contains 15 residues. Sequencing used immunoSEQ multiplex PCR; TCRdb keeps in-frame clones, though not all of them. The sample yields tens of thousands of clones, about three quarters seen once. Sequenced: peripheral blood. This sequence joins TRBV19 and TRBJ1-5, with TRBD1 identical over 7 bases. The source of this sequence is a human donor in a cohort sampled during active COVID-19. CDR3 sequence reads: CASSPTTGHGQPQHF. The CDR3 nucleotides are TGTGCCAGTAGTCCCACGACAGGGCATGGTCAGCCCCAGCATTTT. The variable domain in full, with the rest retrieved from reference TRBV19 and TRBJ1-5, is DGGITQSPKYLFRKEGQNVTLSCEQNLNHDAMYWYRQDPGQGLRLIYYSQIVNDFQKGDIAEGYSVSREKKESFPLTVTSAQKNPTAFYLCASSPTTGHGQPQHFGDGTRLSIL.